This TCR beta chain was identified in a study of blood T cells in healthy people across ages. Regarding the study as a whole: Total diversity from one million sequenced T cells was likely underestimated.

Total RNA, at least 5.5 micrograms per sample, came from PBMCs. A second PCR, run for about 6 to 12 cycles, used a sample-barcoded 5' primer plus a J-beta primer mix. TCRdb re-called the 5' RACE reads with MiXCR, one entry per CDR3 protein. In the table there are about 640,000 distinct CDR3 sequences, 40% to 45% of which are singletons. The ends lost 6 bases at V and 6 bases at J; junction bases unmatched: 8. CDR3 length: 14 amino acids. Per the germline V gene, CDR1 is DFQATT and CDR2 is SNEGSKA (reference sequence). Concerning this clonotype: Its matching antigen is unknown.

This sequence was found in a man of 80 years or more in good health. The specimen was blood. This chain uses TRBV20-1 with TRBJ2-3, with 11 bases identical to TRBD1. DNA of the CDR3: TGCAGTGCAGGGACAGGGGGAAATAGGGATACGCAGTATTTT. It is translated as CSAGTGGNRDTQYF.